This record concerns one T cell receptor beta chain sequence. There is no known antigen for this receptor. Base qualities are not at hand, and no much larger clone is one base apart. TCR CDR3 regions were amplified from genomic DNA by multiplex PCR using the deep immunoSEQ assay. Extracted genomic DNA from each cell subset was spread evenly across all wells of several immunoSEQ 96-well plates, with each plate serving as a replicate. For sorted subsets, each replicate PCR was loaded with about 0.2 ug genomic DNA, equivalent to about 33,000 T cell genomes. Purified libraries were measured with a Qubit 3.0 fluorometer, size-checked on a Bioanalyzer 2100, and measured again with the KAPA Library Quantification kit. A separate single-read 150-cycle Illumina NextSeq 550 flow cell was used to sequence each immunoSEQ 96-well plate. The paper's processing steps were these. The immunoSEQ output contained only junctional sequences without quality scores, so filtering could not match that applied to full-length reads. Sequences were annotated with PyIR, a Python wrapper for IgBLAST v1.9, using IMGT germline references to assign V/J genes and CDR3. Reads were removed for weak V/J assignments (E-value above 1e-6), missing CDR3, stop codons, out-of-frame junctions, or ambiguous translated residues. V3J clonotypes were defined by identical inferred V gene, J gene, and CDR3 amino acid sequence. Percentage overlap between repertoires was calculated by dividing the number of shared unique clonotypes by the size of the smaller repertoire. Richness of each repertoire was evaluated using RTK rarefaction, the Chao1 estimator, and Recon v2.1 estimates of unobserved clonotypes. OLGA was used to compute generation probabilities for all TCRbeta clonotypes that the gDNA method yielded from a handful of donors. TCRdb re-hosts the immuneACCESS table, in-frame sequences only. Its copies lack some clones; in the studies checked, an unresolved V gene accounts for under half of them, and the cause for the rest is not known. That table furnishes V, J and clone size, whereas the DNA furnished D and trimming. This sample gives some 2.4 million clones in total; 80% to 95% of them show up just once. 0.36% of the sample is taken by the ten largest.

Donors were healthy HIV-negative adults with no recently reported acute infections or vaccinations. Every donor was a Caucasian adult residing in Nashville, Tennessee, USA. CD4+ T cells were enriched by magnetic negative selection, after which naive cells were positively selected on CD45RA and the negative fraction was taken as the memory subset. Blood was obtained by leukapheresis, after which PBMCs were separated by Ficoll-Histopaque density gradient centrifugation and cryopreserved in liquid nitrogen vapor phase. Purity and quantity of every magnetically sorted T cell population were checked by analytical flow cytometry. Genomic DNA was isolated from each sorted fraction and quantified by UV absorbance on a Nanodrop 2000c. This entry is derived from a study of shared clonotypes between healthy human individuals (dated by TCRdb to the early 2020s). In the study overall: Three men and a couple of women, aged 18 to 49 years, made up the cohort. Each donor's leukapheresis produced roughly between about 0.8 and 8.9 billion PBMCs. For each donor, three plates each were used for CD4 naive and CD4 memory, two plates were used for CD8 naive, and one plate was used for CD8 memory. Blood TCR repertoires of a handful of healthy adults were deeply sequenced to estimate repertoire size and the extent of clonotype sharing between individuals. Different laboratories and diverse techniques were used to prepare libraries and sequence TCR repertoires, to increase sequencing depth and limit assay-specific biases. The study at large found these results: The small number of donors limited the genetic and exposure-history diversity represented. Pairwise subsampling led to the expectation that sequencing depth would affect the degree of clonotype sharing among donors. Sharing across a few donors was observed for around 5% of naive CD4, over 3% of naive CD8, 2% to 2.5% of memory CD4, and about 0.38% of memory CD8 clonotypes. Incomplete sequencing was indicated by rarefaction of sorted-subset datasets, despite the large sequencing depth. Compared with non-shared clonotypes, the clonotypes found in all four sorted-subset donors had higher generation probabilities. Naive subsets generally had larger estimated clonotype richness than memory subsets. Only blood was sampled, and tissue TCR repertoires likely differ from those in blood.

CDR1 and CDR2 were assigned from the germline V gene as MNHNS and SASEGT. Reading from cysteine to phenylalanine, the CDR3 counts 14 amino acids. This entry keeps only the CDR3 DNA: 42 bases, framed from base 1. This receptor chain uses TRBV6-1 and TRBJ2-5, and TRBD2 matches 7 of the central bases. The last part of the DNA fits TRBJ2-7 better; the J call may be wrong. Sequencing input: naive CD4+ T cells from PBMCs. This specimen's cell subset or site label, per the study, means: CD45RA+ positively selected. The clonotype was recovered from a man between 18 and 29 years old in good health. Some clones in this sample may be carry-over from other donors' samples. The CDR3: CASILAGVSYEQYF. The nucleotide sequence is given as TGTGCCAGCATTCTGGCGGGAGTTTCGTACGAGCAGTACTTC.